This T cell receptor beta chain was sequenced for a study of T cell responses to AZD1222 COVID-19 vaccine. Study-wide points: Mostly white British, mostly female donors; authors suggested clonal diversity may be underestimated. Sampling that yielded the repertoires occurred only after the peak T cell response.

Comment on this clone: The antigen is not known.

The CDR3 sequence is 17 residues long. With 5 bases clipped from V and 7 bases from J, the junction kept 9 bases outside the gene matches. Germline loops: CDR1 SEHNR, CDR2 FQNEAQ (reference sequence). Assay used: immunoSEQ multiplex PCR; TCRdb lists only in-frame clones, some missing. Here the sample spans 120,000 to 150,000 clones, approximately 90% being singletons. The TCR originated in an adult in good health. Sequencing was performed on peripheral blood, taken on day 0 of MenACWY control vaccination. V usage is TRBV7-9 and J usage is TRBJ2-3; 16 bases agree with TRBD2. The CDR3 loop is CASSLAGTSGRGYTQYF. CDR3 coding DNA: TGTGCCAGCAGCCTGGCCGGGACTAGCGGGAGGGGATATACGCAGTATTTT.